This paragraph covers one T cell receptor (beta chain) sequence. This clone was counted a few times. Its cognate antigen has yet to be identified. Base qualities are missing; no much larger clone stands one base away. TCRbeta CDR3 regions were amplified from genomic DNA using the immunoSEQ Assay, a bias-controlled multiplex PCR. The study's own analysis went as follows. The number of nucleated cells in each sample was estimated from the amplification of reference gene primers within the assay. To quantify the absolute abundance of each unique TCRbeta CDR3 rearrangement, sequence reads were collapsed and filtered. For each sample, productive Simpson clonality was calculated as the square root of Simpson's diversity index across productive rearrangements. The immuneACCESS repertoire file appears here via TCRdb, limited to in-frame rearrangements. These files lack a portion of the clones; in checked studies, under half of the deficit traces to unresolved V genes, and the cause of the others is not known. The V and J calls and clone size were taken over from that table, and D and trimming were inferred from the DNA. The sample has about 200,000 clones on record, 85% of them singletons. The leading ten clones occupy around 20% of the sample.

From cysteine to phenylalanine, the CDR3 is 13 amino acids long. Only CDR3 DNA is held: 39 bases, read in frame from base 1. After removal of 9 bases from V and 6 bases from J, the junction retains 12 bases not matched to a gene. In the germline V gene, CDR1 corresponds to SGHRS and CDR2 to YFSETQ. Participants in the prospective study were enrolled through a virtual design, were aged about 18 to 90 years, and lived in roughly 25 United States geographic areas. Cohort assignment in the prospective study relied on participant-reported clinical history from a screening survey and a study questionnaire. ImmuneRACE Cohort 3 recovered participants were defined by two consecutive negative NP/OP PCR tests, healthcare professional clearance, or symptom resolution. In the prospective study, mobile phlebotomists collected whole blood, serum and a nasopharyngeal or oropharyngeal swab from each participant. Prospective study participants could optionally give additional blood draws and questionnaires over an approximately 2-month period. Before DNA extraction, blood samples from the prospective study were shipped at room temperature or frozen.

This sample was taken from a study of blood T cell repertoires in COVID-19 (dated by TCRdb to about 2020). Regarding the study in general: Samples from collaborators originated in the United States, Italy and Spain and spanned both the acute and convalescent phases of COVID-19. The prospective study material was composed of cDNA or gDNA derived from T cells, B-cell-depleted T cells, or PBMCs. The samples were drawn from two sources: the first 160 participants of the ongoing ImmuneRACE study, and fewer than 1,500 subjects contributed by 6 global collaborators. Where available, HLA class I and class II types were obtained from metadata supplied by the sample provider rather than from assay-based typing. Deeply sampled blood TCRbeta repertoires from subjects exposed to, actively infected with, or recovered from COVID-19 were included in the dataset. The sample metadata nearly always contained a de-identified subject ID, COVID-19 status, age in years and sex. The repertoires were released in a freely available public database intended as a resource for research on the immune response to SARS-CoV-2. The investigation overall reported the following: The quantity of clinical and demographic metadata differed by source and by participant and was supplied without curation.

This receptor was identified in a man in his forties or fifties who had recovered from COVID-19. Recombination connected TRBV5-1 to TRBJ2-7, and 7 bases in between align with TRBD2. Sequencing was done on a sample of PBMCs or T cells enriched from blood (not recorded which). The CDR3 here reads CATRGEGLSEQYF. Here is the DNA: TGCGCCACCCGGGGGGAGGGCCTCTCCGAGCAGTACTTC.